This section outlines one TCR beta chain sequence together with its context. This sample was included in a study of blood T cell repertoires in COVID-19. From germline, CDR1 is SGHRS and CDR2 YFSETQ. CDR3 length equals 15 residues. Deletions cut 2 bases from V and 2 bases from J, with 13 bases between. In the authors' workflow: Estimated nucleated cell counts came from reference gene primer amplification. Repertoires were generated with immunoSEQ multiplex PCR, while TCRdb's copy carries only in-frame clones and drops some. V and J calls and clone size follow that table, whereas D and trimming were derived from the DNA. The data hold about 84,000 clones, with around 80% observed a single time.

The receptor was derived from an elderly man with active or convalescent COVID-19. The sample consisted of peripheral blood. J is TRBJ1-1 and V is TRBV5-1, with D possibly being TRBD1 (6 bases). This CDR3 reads CASSFPDSPNTEAFF. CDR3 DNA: TGCGCCAGCAGCTTTCCGGACAGTCCCAACACTGAAGCTTTCTTT.